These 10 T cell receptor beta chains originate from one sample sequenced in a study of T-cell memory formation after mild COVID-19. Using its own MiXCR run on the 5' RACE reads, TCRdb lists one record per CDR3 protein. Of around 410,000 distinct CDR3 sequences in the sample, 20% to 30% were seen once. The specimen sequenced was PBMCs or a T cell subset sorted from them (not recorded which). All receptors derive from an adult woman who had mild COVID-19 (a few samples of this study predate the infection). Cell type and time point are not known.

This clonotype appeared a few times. The CDR3 protein is CAISGGEVGTHTEAFF. In nucleotides, the CDR3 is TGTGCCATCAGTGGCGGTGAGGTAGGGACTCACACTGAAGCTTTCTTT. The rearrangement joins TRBV10-3 to TRBJ1-1, with D possibly being TRBD1 (5 bases). The CDR3 sequence is 16 residues long. Between the trimmed V and J ends, which lost 4 bases and 3 bases, there was a span of 18 bases. Germline V CDR1 and CDR2: ENHRY, SYGVKD.

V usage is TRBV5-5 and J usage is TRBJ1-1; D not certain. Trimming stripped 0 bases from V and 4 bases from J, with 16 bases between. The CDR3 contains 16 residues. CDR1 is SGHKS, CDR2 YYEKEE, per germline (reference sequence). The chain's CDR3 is CASSLAPPADGTEAFF. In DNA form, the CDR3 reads TGTGCCAGCAGCTTGGCACCGCCTGCGGACGGCACTGAAGCTTTCTTT.

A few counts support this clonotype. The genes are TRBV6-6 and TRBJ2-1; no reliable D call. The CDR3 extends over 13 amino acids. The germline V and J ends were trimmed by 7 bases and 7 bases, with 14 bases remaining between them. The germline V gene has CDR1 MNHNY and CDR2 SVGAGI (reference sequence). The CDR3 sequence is CASTLELGNEQFF. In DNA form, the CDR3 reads TGTGCCAGCACCCTGGAGTTGGGGAATGAGCAGTTCTTC.

As DNA, the CDR3 is TGTGCCAGCAGCCCCGGACTAACCAGCACAGATACGCAGTATTTT. This encodes CASSPGLTSTDTQYF. The chain has TRBV7-3 and TRBJ2-3; maybe TRBD2 (6 bases). Germline values: CDR1 SGHTA, CDR2 FQGTGA. The germline V and J ends were trimmed by 5 bases and 0 bases, with 12 bases remaining between them. The CDR3 length is 15 residues.

This CDR3 is CSASPGAPNYGYTF. Here the CDR3 DNA reads TGCAGTGCTAGCCCGGGGGCGCCTAACTATGGCTACACCTTC. This chain uses TRBV20-1 with TRBJ1-2; possible D gene TRBD1, 6 bases. The CDR3 has 14 residues. Germline CDR1 DFQATT, CDR2 SNEGSKA (reference sequence). The V end lost 3 bases, the J end lost 0 bases, and 11 bases lay between the germline ends.

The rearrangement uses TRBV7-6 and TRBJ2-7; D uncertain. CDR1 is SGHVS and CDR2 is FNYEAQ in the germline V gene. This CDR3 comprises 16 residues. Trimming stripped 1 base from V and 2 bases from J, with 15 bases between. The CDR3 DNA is TGTGCCAGCAGCTTAGGGAATCAAGGAGTTACCTACGAGCAGTACTTC. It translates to CASSLGNQGVTYEQYF.

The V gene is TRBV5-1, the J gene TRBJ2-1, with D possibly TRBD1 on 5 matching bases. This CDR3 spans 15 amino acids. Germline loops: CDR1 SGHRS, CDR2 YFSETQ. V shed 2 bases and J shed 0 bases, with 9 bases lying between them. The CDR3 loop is CASSFTGNSYNEQFF. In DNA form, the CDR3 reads TGCGCCAGCAGCTTTACAGGTAACTCCTACAATGAGCAGTTCTTC.

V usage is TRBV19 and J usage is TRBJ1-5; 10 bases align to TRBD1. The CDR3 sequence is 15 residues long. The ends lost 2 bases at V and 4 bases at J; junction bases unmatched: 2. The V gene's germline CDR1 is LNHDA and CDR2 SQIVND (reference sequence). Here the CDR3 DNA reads TGTGCCAGTAGTATATGGGGACAGGGGAATCAGCCCCAGCATTTT. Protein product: CASSIWGQGNQPQHF.

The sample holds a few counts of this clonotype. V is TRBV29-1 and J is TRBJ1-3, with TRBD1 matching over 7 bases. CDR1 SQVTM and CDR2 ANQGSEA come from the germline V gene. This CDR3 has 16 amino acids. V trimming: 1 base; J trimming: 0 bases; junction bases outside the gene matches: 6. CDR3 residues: CSVEGTWDSSGNTIYF. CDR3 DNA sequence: TGCAGCGTTGAAGGAACATGGGACAGCTCTGGAAACACCATATATTTT. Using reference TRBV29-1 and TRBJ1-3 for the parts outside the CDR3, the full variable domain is SAVISQKPSRDICQRGTSLTIQCQVDSQVTMMFWYRQQPGQSLTLIATANQGSEATYESGFVIDKFPISRPNLTFSTLTVSNMSPEDSSIYLCSVEGTWDSSGNTIYFGEGSWLTVV.

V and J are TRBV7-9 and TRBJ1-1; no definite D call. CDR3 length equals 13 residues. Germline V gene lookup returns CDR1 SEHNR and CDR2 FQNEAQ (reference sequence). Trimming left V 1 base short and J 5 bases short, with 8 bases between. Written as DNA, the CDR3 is TGTGCCAGCAGCTTAGTGGCTCGGACTGAAGCTTTCTTT. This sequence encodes CASSLVARTEAFF.